The 8 T cell receptor beta chains given below trace back to one sample, sequenced in a study of T-cell reconstitution after alpha-beta-depleted transplantation in children (dated by TCRdb to the mid-2010s). The method was PCR. Sequencing instrument: Illumina HiSeq 2500. TCR library preparation used molecular barcoding, with unique molecular identifiers applied to normalize quantification of the TCRbeta repertoire. The public reads were quality trimmed at Q25 with fastp and then assembled into clones with MiXCR by TCRdb, keeping productive beta chains. Records with the same CDR3 protein are collapsed into one entry carrying the most frequent genes and DNA. The sample has roughly 300,000 distinct CDR3 sequences on record, 9.5% to 10% of them singletons. The leading ten clones occupy around 9.1% of the sample. The sequencing here drew on PBMCs from the stem cell graft donor, taken from the stem cell graft. These receptors were taken from a human donor who donated a stem cell graft to a child with SCID.

This clonotype turned up a few times. The rearrangement links TRBV6-1 to TRBJ2-6; D ambiguous. Germline V gene lookup returns CDR1 MNHNS and CDR2 SASEGT. The CDR3 contains 15 residues. The CDR3 reads CALTTFGVGANVLTF. The CDR3 DNA reads as TGTGCTCTCACCACATTTGGGGTTGGGGCCAACGTCCTGACTTTC.

This clonotype was picked up a small number of times. The chain has TRBV15 and TRBJ2-5; 13 positions match TRBD2. CDR3 length: 18 residues. Germline V lookup: CDR1 LNHNV, CDR2 YYDKDF (reference sequence). V dropped 0 bases and J dropped 1; count of bases not matched to a gene: 5. CDR3 protein: CATSRDSGLAGVQETQYF. CDR3 sequence (DNA): TGTGCCACCAGCAGAGATTCTGGACTAGCGGGGGTCCAAGAGACCCAGTACTTC.

This clonotype was seen a few times. The rearrangement links TRBV25-1 to TRBJ2-5; 10 bases fit TRBD2. V shed 6 bases, J shed 5 bases, and the junction held 6 bases outside the gene matches. CDR3 length equals 14 residues. The germline V gene has CDR1 MGHDK and CDR2 SYGVNS. This CDR3 reads CASSYSGGVETQYF. The CDR3 bases are TGTGCCAGCAGCTACAGCGGGGGGGTTGAGACCCAGTACTTC.

This chain links TRBV10-3 with TRBJ2-7, with 8 bases fitting TRBD1. V gave up 6 bases and J gave up 4 bases; unmatched junction bases: 8. The germline V gene encodes CDR1 ENHRY and CDR2 SYGVKD. This CDR3 is 14 amino acids long. The CDR3 DNA sequence: TGTGCCATCAGGATTAGTCAGGGGGCTTACGAGCAGTACTTC. This translates into CAIRISQGAYEQYF.

This clonotype was observed at least ten times. CDR3 bases: TGTGCCAGCAGTTCAGAGGGATATGGCTACACCTTC. Protein sequence: CASSSEGYGYTF. V is TRBV25-1 and J is TRBJ1-2, with unresolved D. From germline, CDR1 is MGHDK and CDR2 SYGVNS. Deletions cut 5 bases from V and 5 bases from J, with 9 bases between. The CDR3 has 12 residues.

This clonotype was counted only a few times. The J gene is TRBJ2-3, the V gene TRBV20-1; 10 nucleotides align to TRBD2. CDR3 length equals 16 residues. The germline V gene has CDR1 DFQATT and CDR2 SNEGSKA (reference sequence). Trimming took 6 bases from V and 1 from J; bases not matched to a gene: 10. For the CDR3, the DNA is TGCAGTGCCGACCTCTTAGCGGGGGGCCGCACAGATACGCAGTATTTT. This gives the protein CSADLLAGGRTDTQYF.

This clonotype was counted between two and nine times. This chain joins TRBV6-1 and TRBJ1-2; TRBD1 matches at 7 bases. Germline lookup yields CDR1 MNHNS and CDR2 SASEGT. This CDR3 comprises 13 residues. After removal of 10 bases from V and 3 bases from J, the junction contained 8 bases not matched to a gene. This chain's CDR3 is CATYRGGDYGYTF. The CDR3 DNA reads as TGTGCCACCTACAGGGGTGGTGACTATGGCTACACCTTC.

V gene TRBV28 combines with J gene TRBJ2-7; D is unresolved. The V gene's germline CDR1 is MDHEN and CDR2 SYDVKM. The CDR3 sequence is 19 residues long. V lost 5 bases and J 2 bases, leaving 28 bases between the germline ends. The CDR3 bases are TGTGCCAGCAGTAACTTATTTCCGGTCCACAGTGGTTTACCCTACGAGCAGTACTTC. Translation: CASSNLFPVHSGLPYEQYF.